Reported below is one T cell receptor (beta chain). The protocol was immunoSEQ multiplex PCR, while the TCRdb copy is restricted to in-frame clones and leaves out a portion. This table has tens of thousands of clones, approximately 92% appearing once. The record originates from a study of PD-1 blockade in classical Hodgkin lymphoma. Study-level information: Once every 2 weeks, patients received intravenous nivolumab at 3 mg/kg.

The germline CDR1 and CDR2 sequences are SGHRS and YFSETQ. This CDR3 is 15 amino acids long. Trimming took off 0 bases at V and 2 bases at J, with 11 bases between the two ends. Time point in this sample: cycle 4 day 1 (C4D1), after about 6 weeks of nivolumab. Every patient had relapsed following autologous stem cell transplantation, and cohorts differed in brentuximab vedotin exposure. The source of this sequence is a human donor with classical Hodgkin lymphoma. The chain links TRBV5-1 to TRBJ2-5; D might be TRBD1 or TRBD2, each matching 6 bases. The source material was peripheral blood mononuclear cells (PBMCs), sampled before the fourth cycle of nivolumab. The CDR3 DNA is TGCGCCAGCAGCTTGGTGGGGGGCCGTCAAGAGACCCAGTACTTC. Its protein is CASSLVGGRQETQYF.